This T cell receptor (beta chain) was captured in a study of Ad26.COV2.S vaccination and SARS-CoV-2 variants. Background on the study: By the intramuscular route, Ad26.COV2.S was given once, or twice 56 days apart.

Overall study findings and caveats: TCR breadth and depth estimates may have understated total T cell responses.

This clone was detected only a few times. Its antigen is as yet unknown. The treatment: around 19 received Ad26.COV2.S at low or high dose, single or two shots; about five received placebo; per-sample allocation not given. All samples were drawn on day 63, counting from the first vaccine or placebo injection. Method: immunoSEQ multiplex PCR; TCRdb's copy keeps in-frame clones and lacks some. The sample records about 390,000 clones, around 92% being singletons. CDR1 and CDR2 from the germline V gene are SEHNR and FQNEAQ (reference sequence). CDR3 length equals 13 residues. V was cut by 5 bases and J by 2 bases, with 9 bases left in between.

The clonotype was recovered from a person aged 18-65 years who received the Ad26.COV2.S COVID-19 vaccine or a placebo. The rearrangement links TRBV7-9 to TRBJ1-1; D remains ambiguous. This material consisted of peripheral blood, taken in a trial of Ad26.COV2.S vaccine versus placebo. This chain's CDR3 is CASSPDPNTEAFF. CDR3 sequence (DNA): TGTGCCAGCAGCCCGGACCCTAACACTGAAGCTTTCTTT.